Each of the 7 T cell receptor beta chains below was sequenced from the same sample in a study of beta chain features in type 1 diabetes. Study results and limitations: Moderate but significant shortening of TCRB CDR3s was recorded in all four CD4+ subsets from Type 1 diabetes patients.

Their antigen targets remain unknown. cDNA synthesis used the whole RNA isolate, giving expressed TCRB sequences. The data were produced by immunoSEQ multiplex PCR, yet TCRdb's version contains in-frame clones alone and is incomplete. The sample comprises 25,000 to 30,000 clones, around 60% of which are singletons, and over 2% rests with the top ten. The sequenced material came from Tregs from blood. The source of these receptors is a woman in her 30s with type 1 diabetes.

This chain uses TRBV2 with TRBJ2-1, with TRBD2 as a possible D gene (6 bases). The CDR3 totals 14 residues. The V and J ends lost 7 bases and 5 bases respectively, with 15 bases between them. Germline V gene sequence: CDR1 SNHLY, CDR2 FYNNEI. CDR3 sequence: CASIYSGRDNEQFF. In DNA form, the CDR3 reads TGTGCCAGCATTTACAGCGGGCGAGACAATGAGCAGTTCTTC.

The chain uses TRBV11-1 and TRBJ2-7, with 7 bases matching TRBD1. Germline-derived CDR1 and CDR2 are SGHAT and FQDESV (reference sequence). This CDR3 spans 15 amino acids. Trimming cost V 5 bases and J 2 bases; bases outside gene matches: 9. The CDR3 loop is CASSVATGAAYEQYF. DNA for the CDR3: TGTGCCAGCAGCGTCGCTACAGGGGCGGCCTACGAGCAGTACTTC.

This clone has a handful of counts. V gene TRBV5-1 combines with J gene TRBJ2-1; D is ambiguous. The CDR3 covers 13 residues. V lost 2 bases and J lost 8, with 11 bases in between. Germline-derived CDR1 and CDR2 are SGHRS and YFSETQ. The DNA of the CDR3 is TGCGCCAGCAGCTTCCAGGCTTCGGATGAGCAGTTCTTC. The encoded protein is CASSFQASDEQFF.

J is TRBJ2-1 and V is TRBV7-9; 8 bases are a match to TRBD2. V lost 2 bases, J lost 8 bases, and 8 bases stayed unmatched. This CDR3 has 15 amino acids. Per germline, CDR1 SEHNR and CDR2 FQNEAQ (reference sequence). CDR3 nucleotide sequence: TGTGCCAGCAGCTTACTCGCGGGAGGAAACGATGAGCAGTTCTTC. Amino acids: CASSLLAGGNDEQFF. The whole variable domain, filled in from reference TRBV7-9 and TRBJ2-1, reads DTGVSQNPRHKITKRGQNVTFRCDPISEHNRLYWYRQTLGQGPEFLTYFQNEAQLEKSRLLSDRFSAERPKGSFSTLEIQRTEQGDSAMYLCASSLLAGGNDEQFFGPGTRLTVL.

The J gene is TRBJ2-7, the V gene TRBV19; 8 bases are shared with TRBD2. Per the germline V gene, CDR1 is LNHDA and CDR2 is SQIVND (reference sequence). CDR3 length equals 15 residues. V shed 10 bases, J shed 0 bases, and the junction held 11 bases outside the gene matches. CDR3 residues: CATSFAGTSSYEQYF. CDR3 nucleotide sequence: TGTGCCACCTCTTTCGCCGGGACTAGCTCCTACGAGCAGTACTTC.

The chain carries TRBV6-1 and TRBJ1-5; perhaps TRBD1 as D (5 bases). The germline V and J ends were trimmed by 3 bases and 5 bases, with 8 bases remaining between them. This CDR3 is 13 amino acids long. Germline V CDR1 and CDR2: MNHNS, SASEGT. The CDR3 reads CASSEQGHQPQHF. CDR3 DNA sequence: TGTGCCAGCAGTGAGCAGGGCCATCAGCCCCAGCATTTT.

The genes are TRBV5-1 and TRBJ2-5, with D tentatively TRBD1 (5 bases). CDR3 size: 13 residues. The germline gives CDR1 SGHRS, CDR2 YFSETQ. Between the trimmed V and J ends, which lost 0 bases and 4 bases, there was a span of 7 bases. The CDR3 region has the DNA TGCGCCAGCAGCTTGGCAGGGATAGAGACCCAGTACTTC. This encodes CASSLAGIETQYF. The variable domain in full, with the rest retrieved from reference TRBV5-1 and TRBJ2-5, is KAGVTQTPRYLIKTRGQQVTLSCSPISGHRSVSWYQQTPGQGLQFLFEYFSETQRNKGNFPGRFSGRQFSNSRSEMNVSTLELGDSALYLCASSLAGIETQYFGPGTRLLVL.